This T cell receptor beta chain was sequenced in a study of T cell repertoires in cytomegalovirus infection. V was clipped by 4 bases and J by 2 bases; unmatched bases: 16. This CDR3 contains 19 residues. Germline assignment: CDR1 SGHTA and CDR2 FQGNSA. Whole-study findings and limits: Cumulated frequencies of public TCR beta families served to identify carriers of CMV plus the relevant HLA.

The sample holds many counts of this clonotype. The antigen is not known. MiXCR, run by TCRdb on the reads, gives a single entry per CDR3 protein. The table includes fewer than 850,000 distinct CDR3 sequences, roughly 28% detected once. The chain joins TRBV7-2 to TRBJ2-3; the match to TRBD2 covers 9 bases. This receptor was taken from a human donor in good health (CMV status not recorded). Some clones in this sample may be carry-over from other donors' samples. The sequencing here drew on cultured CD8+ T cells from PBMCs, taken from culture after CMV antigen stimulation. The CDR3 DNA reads TGTGCCAGCAGCTCAACTAGAATGCGACTAGCGGACATCACAGATACGCAGTATTTT. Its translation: CASSSTRMRLADITDTQYF.